The 10 T cell receptor beta chains reported below all come from one sample, sequenced in a study of OX40 agonist ivuxolimab in advanced cancers. This table comes from immunoSEQ multiplex PCR, and its TCRdb copy is limited to in-frame clones, with some not included. The sample consists of over 90,000 clones, around 84% of them appearing once. This sample comprised CD4+ or CD8+ T cells sorted from blood, obtained in a trial of the OX40 agonist ivuxolimab. These receptors were collected from an adult with an advanced solid tumor such as melanoma, head and neck, liver or kidney cancer.

This sequence joins TRBV5-1 and TRBJ2-5; 8 bases are shared with TRBD1. The DNA matches TRBJ2-7 better at its end, which makes the J call doubtful. Germline lookup yields CDR1 SGHRS and CDR2 YFSETQ. This CDR3 comprises 14 residues. This chain's CDR3 is CASSLAGGWDEQYF. As DNA, the CDR3 is TGCGCCAGCAGCTTGGCAGGGGGCTGGGACGAGCAGTACTTC.

The genes are TRBV7-9 and TRBJ1-1; D is ambiguous. Per the germline V gene, CDR1 is SEHNR and CDR2 is FQNEAQ (reference sequence). This CDR3 spans 14 amino acids. V was trimmed by 7 bases and J by 2 bases, leaving 14 bases between them. The CDR3 nucleotides read TGTGCCAGCACCCCTTCGTCCACTAACACTGAAGCTTTCTTT. Translating gives CASTPSSTNTEAFF. Full variable domain (outside the CDR3, taken from reference TRBV7-9 and TRBJ1-1): DTGVSQNPRHKITKRGQNVTFRCDPISEHNRLYWYRQTLGQGPEFLTYFQNEAQLEKSRLLSDRFSAERPKGSFSTLEIQRTEQGDSAMYLCASTPSSTNTEAFFGQGTRLTVV.

V is TRBV7-9 and J is TRBJ1-2; D perhaps matches TRBD1 (5 bases). CDR3 length: 13 residues. Between the trimmed V and J ends, which lost 10 bases and 3 bases, there was a span of 15 bases. Germline V gene data show CDR1 as SEHNR and CDR2 as FQNEAQ (reference sequence). In DNA form, the CDR3 reads TGTGCCACCACGGACGGAGGGGACTATGGCTACACCTTC. It codes for CATTDGGDYGYTF.

This clone has a handful of counts. This chain joins TRBV6-5 and TRBJ1-1; D is ambiguous. The germline V gene encodes CDR1 MNHEY and CDR2 SVGAGI. V was shortened by 5 bases and J by 10 bases, with 20 bases between the two germline ends. This CDR3 spans 14 amino acids. The CDR3 DNA sequence: TGTGCCAGCAGTACCCAGATTAGGAGGATTGGAGCTTTCTTT. This gives the protein CASSTQIRRIGAFF.

The genes are TRBV10-3 and TRBJ2-7; TRBD1 matches 10 bases. Germline V gene sequence: CDR1 ENHRY, CDR2 SYGVKD. J was trimmed by 3 bases and V by 8 bases; bases with no gene match: 7. CDR3 length equals 14 residues. CDR3 region: CAIGEGQGLYEQYF. The CDR3 nucleotides read TGTGCCATCGGGGAGGGACAGGGGCTCTACGAGCAGTACTTC.

This chain connects TRBV18 to TRBJ1-2, with TRBD1 identical over 7 bases. V shed 6 bases, J shed 0 bases, and the junction held 10 bases outside the gene matches. The length of the CDR3 is 16 residues. Germline CDR1 reads KGHSH; CDR2 reads LQKENI. CDR3 sequence reads: CASSPTGTASNYGYTF. In nucleotides, the CDR3 is TGTGCCAGCTCCCCCACCGGGACAGCATCTAACTATGGCTACACCTTC. Full variable domain (rest looked up from reference TRBV18 and TRBJ1-2): NAGVMQNPRHLVRRRGQEARLRCSPMKGHSHVYWYRQLPEEGLKFMVYLQKENIIDESGMPKERFSAEFPKEGPSILRIQQVVRGDSAAYFCASSPTGTASNYGYTFGSGTRLTVV.

This clone showed up just a few times. This chain joins TRBV19 and TRBJ2-3, with TRBD1 matching over 7 bases. The ends lost 4 bases at V and 2 bases at J; junction bases unmatched: 6. The CDR3 is 15 residues long. Germline-derived CDR1 and CDR2 are LNHDA and SQIVND (reference sequence). The CDR3 loop is CASSTRDSYTDTQYF. The CDR3 DNA reads TGTGCCAGTAGTACCCGGGACAGCTACACAGATACGCAGTATTTT. Filled out from reference TRBV19 and TRBJ2-3, the complete variable domain reads DGGITQSPKYLFRKEGQNVTLSCEQNLNHDAMYWYRQDPGQGLRLIYYSQIVNDFQKGDIAEGYSVSREKKESFPLTVTSAQKNPTAFYLCASSTRDSYTDTQYFGPGTRLTVL.

The rearrangement uses TRBV11-2 and TRBJ1-5, with D perhaps matching TRBD1 (6 bases). Trimming left V 1 base short and J 6 bases short, with 13 bases between. The CDR3 totals 15 residues. From germline, CDR1 is SGHAT and CDR2 FQNNGV. The CDR3 nucleotides are TGTGCCAGCAGCTTAGTACAGGGTTTAGGTCAGCCCCAGCATTTT. This codes for CASSLVQGLGQPQHF.

The rearrangement links TRBV19 to TRBJ1-4, with 8 bases matching TRBD1. CDR1 and CDR2 from the germline V gene are LNHDA and SQIVND (reference sequence). V lost 8 bases, J lost 3 bases, and 8 bases stayed unmatched. CDR3 length equals 15 residues. The CDR3 nucleotides read TGTGCCAGTCTGCCCCAGGGGGCGGCTAATGAAAAACTGTTTTTT. Its protein is CASLPQGAANEKLFF.

The V and J genes are TRBV18 and TRBJ2-7, with 9 bases that match TRBD1. V was pared by 2 bases and J by 5 bases, with 7 bases of the junction left unmatched. The CDR3 runs to 15 residues. Germline CDR1 and CDR2: KGHSH and LQKENI. In DNA, the CDR3 is TGTGCCAGCTCACCATCAACAGGGGGCTACAACGAGCAGTACTTC. Protein product: CASSPSTGGYNEQYF. The whole variable domain, remainder taken from reference TRBV18 and TRBJ2-7, is NAGVMQNPRHLVRRRGQEARLRCSPMKGHSHVYWYRQLPEEGLKFMVYLQKENIIDESGMPKERFSAEFPKEGPSILRIQQVVRGDSAAYFCASSPSTGGYNEQYFGPGTRLTVT.